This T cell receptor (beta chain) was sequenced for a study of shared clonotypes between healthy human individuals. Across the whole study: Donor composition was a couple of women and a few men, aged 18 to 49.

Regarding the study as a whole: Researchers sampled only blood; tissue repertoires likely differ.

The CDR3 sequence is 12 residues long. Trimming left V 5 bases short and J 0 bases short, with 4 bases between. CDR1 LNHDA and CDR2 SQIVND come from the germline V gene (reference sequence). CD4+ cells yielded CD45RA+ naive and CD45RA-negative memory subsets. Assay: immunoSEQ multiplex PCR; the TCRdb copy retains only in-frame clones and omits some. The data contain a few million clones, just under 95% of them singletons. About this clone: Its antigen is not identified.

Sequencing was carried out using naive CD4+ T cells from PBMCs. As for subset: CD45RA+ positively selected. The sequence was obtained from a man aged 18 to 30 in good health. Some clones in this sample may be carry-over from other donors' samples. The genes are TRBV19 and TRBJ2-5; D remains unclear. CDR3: CASSPNQETQYF. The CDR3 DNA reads TGTGCCAGTAGTCCGAACCAAGAGACCCAGTACTTC.